A selection of T cell receptor beta chains follows, all from one sample in a study of shared clonotypes between healthy human individuals. Some clones are missing from TCRdb's copy, which holds only in-frame ones; the method was immunoSEQ multiplex PCR. The sample includes some 2,400,000 clones, approximately 95% of them seen just once. The material sequenced was naive CD4+ T cells sorted from blood. The origin of the receptors is a man between 18 and 29 years old in good health. Both conserved end residues are part of each CDR3. Fields, in order: V gene, CDR3 length, D gene, clone size, J gene, CDR3 DNA, CDR3 protein. The D gene is left open where the match is weak. Part of the rows lack a size; the others show once, few, many or a class for expanded clones.

V gene: TRBV5-1; CDR3 length: 13; D gene: NA; clone size: NA; J gene: TRBJ2-7; CDR3 DNA: TGCGCCAGCAGTCACGGGACCTCGGACGAGCAGTACTTC; CDR3 protein: CASSHGTSDEQYF
V gene: TRBV5-4; CDR3 length: 16; D gene: NA; clone size: NA; J gene: TRBJ2-1; CDR3 DNA: TGTGCCAGCAGCTTGTTGGGGATGGGGCAGGGCGATGAGCAGTTCTTC; CDR3 protein: CASSLLGMGQGDEQFF
V gene: TRBV27; CDR3 length: 13; D gene: NA; clone size: NA; J gene: TRBJ2-7; CDR3 DNA: TGTGCCAGCAGTCCTACAGCTTACTACGAGCAGTACTTC; CDR3 protein: CASSPTAYYEQYF
V gene: TRBV18; CDR3 length: 13; D gene: NA; clone size: NA; J gene: TRBJ2-3; CDR3 DNA: TGTGCCAGCTCCCCCGGTATGACAGATACGCAGTATTTT; CDR3 protein: CASSPGMTDTQYF
V gene: TRBV7-2; CDR3 length: 15; D gene: NA; clone size: NA; J gene: TRBJ1-1; CDR3 DNA: TGTGCCAGCAGCTTACGACCCGGGTTGAACACTGAAGCTTTCTTT; CDR3 protein: CASSLRPGLNTEAFF
V gene: TRBV6-5; CDR3 length: 11; D gene: NA; clone size: NA; J gene: TRBJ2-2; CDR3 DNA: TGTGCCAGCAGTCCAGGGGTTTTGCTGTTTTTT; CDR3 protein: CASSPGVLLFF
V gene: TRBV5-8; CDR3 length: 16; D gene: TRBD1; clone size: NA; J gene: TRBJ1-6; CDR3 DNA: TGTGCCAGCAGCTATCGAGGGACAGCAAATAATTCACCCCTCCACTTT; CDR3 protein: CASSYRGTANNSPLHF
V gene: TRBV27; CDR3 length: 15; D gene: TRBD1; clone size: NA; J gene: TRBJ1-2; CDR3 DNA: TGTGCCAGCAGTTTAAAAGGACAGGGAAACTATGGCTACACCTTC; CDR3 protein: CASSLKGQGNYGYTF
V gene: TRBV18; CDR3 length: 13; D gene: NA; clone size: NA; J gene: TRBJ2-7; CDR3 DNA: TGTGCCAGCTCAACAGGGACGGTCTACGAGCAGTACTTC; CDR3 protein: CASSTGTVYEQYF
V gene: TRBV6-1; CDR3 length: 13; D gene: NA; clone size: NA; J gene: TRBJ2-2; CDR3 DNA: TGTGCCAGCTTTGAACGGAACACCGGGGAGCTGTTTTTT; CDR3 protein: CASFERNTGELFF
V gene: TRBV15; CDR3 length: 17; D gene: TRBD2; clone size: once; J gene: TRBJ2-7; CDR3 DNA: TGTGCCACCAGCAGAGGGGTAGCGGGCTACTCTTCCTACGAGCAGTACTTC; CDR3 protein: CATSRGVAGYSSYEQYF
V gene: TRBV6-1; CDR3 length: 13; D gene: NA; clone size: once; J gene: TRBJ2-1; CDR3 DNA: TGTGCCAGCAGTGCCCAATTAGGGAATGAGCAGTTCTTC; CDR3 protein: CASSAQLGNEQFF
V gene: TRBV14; CDR3 length: 11; D gene: NA; clone size: NA; J gene: TRBJ2-7; CDR3 DNA: TGTGCCAGCAGCCACCGGACCGAGCAGTACTTC; CDR3 protein: CASSHRTEQYF
V gene: TRBV7-2; CDR3 length: 16; D gene: TRBD1; clone size: NA; J gene: TRBJ2-7; CDR3 DNA: TGTGCCAGCAGTTTACTAGGTTCAGGGGGCCGCGACGAGCAGTACTTC; CDR3 protein: CASSLLGSGGRDEQYF